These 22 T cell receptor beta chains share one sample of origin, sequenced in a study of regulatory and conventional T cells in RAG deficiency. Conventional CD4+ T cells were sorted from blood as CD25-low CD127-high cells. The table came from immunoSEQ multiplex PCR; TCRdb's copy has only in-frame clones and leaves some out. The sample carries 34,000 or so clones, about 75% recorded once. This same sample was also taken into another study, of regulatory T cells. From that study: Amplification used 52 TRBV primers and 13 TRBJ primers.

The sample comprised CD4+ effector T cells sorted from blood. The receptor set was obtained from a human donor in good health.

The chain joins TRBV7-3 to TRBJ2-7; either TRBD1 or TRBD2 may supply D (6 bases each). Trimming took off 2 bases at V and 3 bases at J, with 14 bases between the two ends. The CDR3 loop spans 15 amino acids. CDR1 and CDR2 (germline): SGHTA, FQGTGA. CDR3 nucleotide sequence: TGTGCCAGCAGCTTATCAGGGGTCGGGGGCTACGAGCAGTACTTC. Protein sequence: CASSLSGVGGYEQYF.

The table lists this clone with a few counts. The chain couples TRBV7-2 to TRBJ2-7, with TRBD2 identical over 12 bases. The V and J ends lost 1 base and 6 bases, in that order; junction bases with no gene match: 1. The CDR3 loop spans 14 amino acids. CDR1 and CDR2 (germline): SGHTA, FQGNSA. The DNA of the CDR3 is TGTGCCAGCAGCTTAGTGACTAGCGGGGGCGAGCAGTACTTC. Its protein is CASSLVTSGGEQYF.

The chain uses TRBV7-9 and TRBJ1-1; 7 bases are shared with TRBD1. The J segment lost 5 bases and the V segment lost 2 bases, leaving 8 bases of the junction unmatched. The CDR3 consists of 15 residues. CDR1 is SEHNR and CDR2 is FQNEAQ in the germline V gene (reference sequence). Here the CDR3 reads CASSLLPQGRTEAFF. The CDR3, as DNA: TGTGCCAGCAGCTTACTCCCACAGGGGAGGACTGAAGCTTTCTTT.

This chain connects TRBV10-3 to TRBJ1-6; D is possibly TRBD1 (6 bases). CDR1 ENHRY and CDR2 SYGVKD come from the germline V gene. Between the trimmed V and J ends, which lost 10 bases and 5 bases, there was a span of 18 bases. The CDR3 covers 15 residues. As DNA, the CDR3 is TGTGCCACCCAACCCAGGGGAGTGAATAATTCACCCCTCCACTTT. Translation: CATQPRGVNNSPLHF.

Here the CDR3 reads CASNLQGSSYEQYF. The CDR3, as DNA: TGTGCCAGCAACTTACAGGGGAGCTCCTACGAGCAGTACTTC. V and J are TRBV28 and TRBJ2-7, with TRBD1 matching 7 bases. The V gene end was trimmed by 7 bases and the J gene end by 0 bases; junction bases not matched to a gene: 6. Germline-derived CDR1 and CDR2 are MDHEN and SYDVKM. CDR3 length: 14 amino acids. The whole variable domain, remainder taken from reference TRBV28 and TRBJ2-7, is DVKVTQSSRYLVKRTGEKVFLECVQDMDHENMFWYRQDPGLGLRLIYFSYDVKMKEKGDIPEGYSVSREKKERFSLILESASTNQTSMYLCASNLQGSSYEQYFGPGTRLTVT.

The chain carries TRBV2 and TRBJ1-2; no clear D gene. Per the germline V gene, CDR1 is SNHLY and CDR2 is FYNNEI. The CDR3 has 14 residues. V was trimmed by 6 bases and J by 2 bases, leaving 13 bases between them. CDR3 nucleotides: TGTGCCAGCAGGGGCGCCACTCTCAACTATGGCTACACCTTC. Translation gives CASRGATLNYGYTF. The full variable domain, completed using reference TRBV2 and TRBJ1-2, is EPEVTQTPSHQVTQMGQEVILRCVPISNHLYFYWYRQILGQKVEFLVSFYNNEISEKSEIFDDQFSVERPDGSNFTLKIRSTKLEDSAMYFCASRGATLNYGYTFGSGTRLTVV.

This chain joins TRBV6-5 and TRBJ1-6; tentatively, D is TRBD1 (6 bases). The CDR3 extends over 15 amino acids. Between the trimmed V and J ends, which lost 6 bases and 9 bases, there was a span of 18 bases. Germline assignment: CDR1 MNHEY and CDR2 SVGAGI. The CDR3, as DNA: TGTGCCAGCAGCCCGAAACAGGGTTCGTTTTCACCCCTCCACTTT. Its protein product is CASSPKQGSFSPLHF.

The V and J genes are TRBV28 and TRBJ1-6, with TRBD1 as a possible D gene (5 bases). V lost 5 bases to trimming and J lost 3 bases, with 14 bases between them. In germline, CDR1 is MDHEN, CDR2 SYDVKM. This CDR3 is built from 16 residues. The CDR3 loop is CASSQRDFSYNSPLHF. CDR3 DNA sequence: TGTGCCAGCAGTCAGCGGGACTTTAGCTATAATTCACCCCTCCACTTT.

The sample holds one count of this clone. CDR3 loop: CASSLGTASGEQYF. CDR3 bases: TGTGCCAGCAGCTTAGGAACCGCTAGCGGCGAGCAGTACTTC. The chain couples TRBV7-2 to TRBJ2-7; 7 bases are a match to TRBD2. The germline CDR1 and CDR2 sequences are SGHTA and FQGNSA. The length of the CDR3 is 14 residues. V lost 1 base and J lost 6; bases outside the gene matches: 6.

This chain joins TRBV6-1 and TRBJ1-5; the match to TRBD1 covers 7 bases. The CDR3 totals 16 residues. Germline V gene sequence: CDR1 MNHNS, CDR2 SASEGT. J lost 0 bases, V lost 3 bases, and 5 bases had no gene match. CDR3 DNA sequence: TGTGCCAGCAGTGACACAGGGGTCCTTAGCAATCAGCCCCAGCATTTT. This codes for CASSDTGVLSNQPQHF.

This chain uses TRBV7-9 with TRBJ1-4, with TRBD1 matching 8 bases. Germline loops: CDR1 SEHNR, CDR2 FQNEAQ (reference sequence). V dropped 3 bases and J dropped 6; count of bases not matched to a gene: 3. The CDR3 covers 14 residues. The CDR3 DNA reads TGTGCCAGCAGCTTCCGACAGGGGCATGAAAAACTGTTTTTT. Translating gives CASSFRQGHEKLFF.

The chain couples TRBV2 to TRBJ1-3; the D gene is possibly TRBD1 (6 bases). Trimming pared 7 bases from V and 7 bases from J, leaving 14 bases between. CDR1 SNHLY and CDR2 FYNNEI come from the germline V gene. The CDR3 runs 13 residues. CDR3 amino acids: CASNRVRGNTIYF. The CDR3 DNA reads TGTGCCAGCAACAGGGTTCGCGGTAACACCATATATTTT.

The CDR3 sequence is CASSGSGRGGYTF. For the CDR3, the DNA is TGTGCCAGCAGTGGGTCGGGGAGAGGCGGCTACACCTTC. J is TRBJ1-2 and V is TRBV2; D remains ambiguous. The CDR3 extends over 13 amino acids. Looked up from germline, CDR1 is SNHLY and CDR2 is FYNNEI. Trimming shortened V by 4 bases and J by 8 bases, and 14 bases separated the two germline ends.

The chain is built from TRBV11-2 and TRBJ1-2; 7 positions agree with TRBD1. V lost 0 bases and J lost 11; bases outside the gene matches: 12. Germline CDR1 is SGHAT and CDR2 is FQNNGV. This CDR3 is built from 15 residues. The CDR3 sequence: CASSLDRDRSMMYTF. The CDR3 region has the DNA TGTGCCAGCAGCTTAGATCGGGACAGATCTATGATGTACACCTTC.

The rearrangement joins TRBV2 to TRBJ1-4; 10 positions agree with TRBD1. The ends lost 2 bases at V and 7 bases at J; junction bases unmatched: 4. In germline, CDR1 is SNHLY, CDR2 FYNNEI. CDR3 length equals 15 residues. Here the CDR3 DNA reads TGTGCCAGCAGTGAAATCGGGACAGGGGTTGAAAAACTGTTTTTT. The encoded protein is CASSEIGTGVEKLFF. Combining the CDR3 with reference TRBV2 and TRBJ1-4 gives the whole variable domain EPEVTQTPSHQVTQMGQEVILRCVPISNHLYFYWYRQILGQKVEFLVSFYNNEISEKSEIFDDQFSVERPDGSNFTLKIRSTKLEDSAMYFCASSEIGTGVEKLFFGSGTQLSVL.

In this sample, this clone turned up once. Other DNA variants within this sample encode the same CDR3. Here the CDR3 DNA reads TGTGCCAGCAGTCCCGGGGATACGCAGTATTTT. Protein product: CASSPGDTQYF. The chain recombines TRBV6-5 with TRBJ2-3; D is ambiguous. Trimming left V 5 bases short and J 6 bases short, with 6 bases between. This CDR3 is 11 amino acids long. Germline V gives CDR1 MNHEY, CDR2 SVGAGI.

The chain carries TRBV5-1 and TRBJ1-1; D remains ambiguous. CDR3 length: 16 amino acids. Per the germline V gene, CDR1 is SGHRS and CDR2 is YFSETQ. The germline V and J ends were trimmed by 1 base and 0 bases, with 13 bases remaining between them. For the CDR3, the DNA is TGCGCCAGCAGCTTGAGCGTCAGCGGACTGAACACTGAAGCTTTCTTT. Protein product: CASSLSVSGLNTEAFF.

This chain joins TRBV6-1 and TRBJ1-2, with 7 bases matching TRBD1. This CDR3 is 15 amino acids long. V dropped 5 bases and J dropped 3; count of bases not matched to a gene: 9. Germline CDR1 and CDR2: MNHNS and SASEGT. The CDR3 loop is CASSRRQGRDYGYTF. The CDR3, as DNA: TGTGCCAGCAGTAGGAGACAGGGTAGAGACTATGGCTACACCTTC.

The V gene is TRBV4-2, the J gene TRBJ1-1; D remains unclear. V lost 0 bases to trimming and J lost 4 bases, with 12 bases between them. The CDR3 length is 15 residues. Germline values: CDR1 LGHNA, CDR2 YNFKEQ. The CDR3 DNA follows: TGTGCCAGCAGCCAAGAGAATGGGAACCCCACTGAAGCTTTCTTT. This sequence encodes CASSQENGNPTEAFF.

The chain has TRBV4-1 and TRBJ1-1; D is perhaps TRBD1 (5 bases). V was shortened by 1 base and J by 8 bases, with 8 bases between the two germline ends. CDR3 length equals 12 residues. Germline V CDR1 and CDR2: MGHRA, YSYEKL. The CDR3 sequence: CASSQVGGEAFF. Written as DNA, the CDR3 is TGCGCCAGCAGCCAAGTGGGGGGAGAAGCTTTCTTT.

CDR3 sequence (DNA): TGTGCCAGCGGAGGAAGGGGGCAGGGCCACGAGCAGTACTTC. Its translation is CASGGRGQGHEQYF. The V call is TRBV5-6, the J call TRBJ2-7; 7 nucleotides agree with TRBD1. Germline CDR1 is SGHDT and CDR2 is YYEEEE. The CDR3 sequence is 14 residues long. Trimming removed 7 bases from V and 5 bases from J; junction bases left unmatched: 12.

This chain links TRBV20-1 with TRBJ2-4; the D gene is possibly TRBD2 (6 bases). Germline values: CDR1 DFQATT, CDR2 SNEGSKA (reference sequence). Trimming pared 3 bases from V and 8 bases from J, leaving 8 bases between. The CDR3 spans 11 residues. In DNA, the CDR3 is TGCAGTGCTAGCAGGAGGGACATTCAGTACTTC. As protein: CSASRRDIQYF.